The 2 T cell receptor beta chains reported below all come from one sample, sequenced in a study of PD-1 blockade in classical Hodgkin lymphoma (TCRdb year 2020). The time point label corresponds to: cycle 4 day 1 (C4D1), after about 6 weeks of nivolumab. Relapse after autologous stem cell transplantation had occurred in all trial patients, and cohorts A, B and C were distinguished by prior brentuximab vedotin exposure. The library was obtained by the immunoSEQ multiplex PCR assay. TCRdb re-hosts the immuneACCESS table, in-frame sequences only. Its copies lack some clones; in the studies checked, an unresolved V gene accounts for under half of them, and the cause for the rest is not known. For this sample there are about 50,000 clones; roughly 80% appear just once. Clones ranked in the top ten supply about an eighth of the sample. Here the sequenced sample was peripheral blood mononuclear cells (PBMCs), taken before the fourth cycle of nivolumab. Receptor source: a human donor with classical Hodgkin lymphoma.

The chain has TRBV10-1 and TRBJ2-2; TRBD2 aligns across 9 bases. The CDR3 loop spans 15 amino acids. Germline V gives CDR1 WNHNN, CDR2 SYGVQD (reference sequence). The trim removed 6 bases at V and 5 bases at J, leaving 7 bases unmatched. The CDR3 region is CASSLLAGSTGELFF. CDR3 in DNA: TGCGCCAGCAGCCTCCTAGCGGGATCGACCGGGGAGCTGTTTTTT.

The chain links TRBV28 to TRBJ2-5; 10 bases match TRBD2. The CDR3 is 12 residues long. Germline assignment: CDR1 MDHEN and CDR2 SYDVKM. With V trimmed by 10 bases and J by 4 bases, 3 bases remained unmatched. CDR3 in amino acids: CAILAGGETQYF. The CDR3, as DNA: TGTGCCATCTTAGCGGGAGGAGAGACCCAGTACTTC. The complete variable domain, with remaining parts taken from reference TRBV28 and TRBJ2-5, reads DVKVTQSSRYLVKRTGEKVFLECVQDMDHENMFWYRQDPGLGLRLIYFSYDVKMKEKGDIPEGYSVSREKKERFSLILESASTNQTSMYLCAILAGGETQYFGPGTRLLVL.